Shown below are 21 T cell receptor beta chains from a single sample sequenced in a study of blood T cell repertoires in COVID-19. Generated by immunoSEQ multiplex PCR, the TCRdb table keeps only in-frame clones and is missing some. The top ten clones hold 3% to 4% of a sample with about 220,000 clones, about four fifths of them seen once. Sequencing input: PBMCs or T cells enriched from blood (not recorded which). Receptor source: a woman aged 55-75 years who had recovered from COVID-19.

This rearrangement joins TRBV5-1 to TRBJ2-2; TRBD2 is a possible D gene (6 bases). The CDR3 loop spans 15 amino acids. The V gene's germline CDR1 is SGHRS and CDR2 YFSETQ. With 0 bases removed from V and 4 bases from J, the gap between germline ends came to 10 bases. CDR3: CASSLEVGGTGELFF. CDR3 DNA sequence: TGCGCCAGCAGCTTGGAGGTGGGGGGCACCGGGGAGCTGTTTTTT.

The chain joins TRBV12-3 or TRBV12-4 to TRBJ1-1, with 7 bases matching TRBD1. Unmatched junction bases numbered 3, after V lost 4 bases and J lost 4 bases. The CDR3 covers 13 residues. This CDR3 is CASSSTGSTEAFF. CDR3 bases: TGTGCCAGCAGTTCGACAGGGAGCACTGAAGCTTTCTTT.

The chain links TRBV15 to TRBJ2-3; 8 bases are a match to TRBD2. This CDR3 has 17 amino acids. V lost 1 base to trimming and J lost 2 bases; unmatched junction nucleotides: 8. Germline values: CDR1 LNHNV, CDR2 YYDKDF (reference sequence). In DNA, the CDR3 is TGTGCCACCAGCAGAGGACGGGAGGGCCATCCCACAGATACGCAGTATTTT. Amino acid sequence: CATSRGREGHPTDTQYF.

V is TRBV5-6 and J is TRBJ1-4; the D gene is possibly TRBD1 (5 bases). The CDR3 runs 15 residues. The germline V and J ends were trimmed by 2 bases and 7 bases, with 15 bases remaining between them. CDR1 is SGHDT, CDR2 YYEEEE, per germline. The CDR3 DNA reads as TGTGCCAGCAGCTTTTCTGGGGCCATCGCTGAAAAACTGTTTTTT. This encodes CASSFSGAIAEKLFF.

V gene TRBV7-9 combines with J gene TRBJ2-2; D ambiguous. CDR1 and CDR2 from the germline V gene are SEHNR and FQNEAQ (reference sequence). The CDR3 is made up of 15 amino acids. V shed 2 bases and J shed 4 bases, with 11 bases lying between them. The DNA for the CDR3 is TGTGCCAGCAGCTTAAACAGCCCCGCCACCGGGGAGCTGTTTTTT. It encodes CASSLNSPATGELFF. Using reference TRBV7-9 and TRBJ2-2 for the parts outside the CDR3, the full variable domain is DTGVSQNPRHKITKRGQNVTFRCDPISEHNRLYWYRQTLGQGPEFLTYFQNEAQLEKSRLLSDRFSAERPKGSFSTLEIQRTEQGDSAMYLCASSLNSPATGELFFGEGSRLTVL.

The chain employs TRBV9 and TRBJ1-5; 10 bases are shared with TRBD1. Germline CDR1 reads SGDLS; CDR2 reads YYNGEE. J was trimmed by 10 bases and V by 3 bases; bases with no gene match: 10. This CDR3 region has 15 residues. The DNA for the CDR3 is TGTGCCAGCAGCGCAGGAACAGGACAGGGGGTCCCCCAGCATTTT. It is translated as CASSAGTGQGVPQHF.

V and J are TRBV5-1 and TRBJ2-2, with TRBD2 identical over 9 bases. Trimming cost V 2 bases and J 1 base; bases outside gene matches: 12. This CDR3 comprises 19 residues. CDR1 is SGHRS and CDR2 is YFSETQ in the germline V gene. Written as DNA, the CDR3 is TGCGCCAGCAGCTTCTTTGGGACACTAGCGGGTGAGAACACCGGGGAGCTGTTTTTT. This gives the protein CASSFFGTLAGENTGELFF.

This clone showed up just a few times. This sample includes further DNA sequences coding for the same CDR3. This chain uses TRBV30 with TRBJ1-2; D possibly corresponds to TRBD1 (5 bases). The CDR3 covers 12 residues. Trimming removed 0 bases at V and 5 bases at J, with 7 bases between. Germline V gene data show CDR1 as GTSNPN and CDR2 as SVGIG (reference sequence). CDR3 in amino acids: CAWSVGGYGYTF. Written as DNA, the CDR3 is TGTGCCTGGAGTGTCGGGGGATATGGCTACACCTTC.

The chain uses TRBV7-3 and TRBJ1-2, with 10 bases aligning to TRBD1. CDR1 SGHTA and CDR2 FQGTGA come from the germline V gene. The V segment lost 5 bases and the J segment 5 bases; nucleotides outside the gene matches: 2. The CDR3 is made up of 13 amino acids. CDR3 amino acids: CASSAGQGYGYTF. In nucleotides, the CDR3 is TGTGCCAGCAGCGCGGGACAGGGGTATGGCTACACCTTC.

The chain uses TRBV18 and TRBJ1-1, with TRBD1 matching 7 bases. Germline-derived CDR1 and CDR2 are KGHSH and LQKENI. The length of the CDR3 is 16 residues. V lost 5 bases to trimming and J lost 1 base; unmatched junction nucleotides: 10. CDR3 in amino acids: CASSVGTAVSNTEAFF. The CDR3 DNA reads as TGTGCCAGCTCAGTCGGGACAGCGGTTTCGAACACTGAAGCTTTCTTT.

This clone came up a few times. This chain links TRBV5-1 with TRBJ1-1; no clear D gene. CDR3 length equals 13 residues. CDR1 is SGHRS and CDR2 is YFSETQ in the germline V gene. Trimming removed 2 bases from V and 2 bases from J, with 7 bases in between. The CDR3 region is CASSLTDNTEAFF. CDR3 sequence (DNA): TGCGCCAGCAGCTTAACAGATAACACTGAAGCTTTCTTT.

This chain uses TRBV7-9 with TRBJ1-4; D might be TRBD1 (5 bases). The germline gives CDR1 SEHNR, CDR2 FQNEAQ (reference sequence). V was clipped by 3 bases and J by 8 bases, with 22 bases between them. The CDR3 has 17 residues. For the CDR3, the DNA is TGTGCCAGCAGCTTCGTTACTCTAACAGGTGGTAAAGAAAAACTGTTTTTT. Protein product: CASSFVTLTGGKEKLFF.

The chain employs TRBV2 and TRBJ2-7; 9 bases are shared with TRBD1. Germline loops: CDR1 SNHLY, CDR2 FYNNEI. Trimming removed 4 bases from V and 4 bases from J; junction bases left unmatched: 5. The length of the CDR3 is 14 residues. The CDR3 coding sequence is TGTGCCAGCAGTGTAGACAGGGGGAGGTACGAGCAGTACTTC. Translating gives CASSVDRGRYEQYF.

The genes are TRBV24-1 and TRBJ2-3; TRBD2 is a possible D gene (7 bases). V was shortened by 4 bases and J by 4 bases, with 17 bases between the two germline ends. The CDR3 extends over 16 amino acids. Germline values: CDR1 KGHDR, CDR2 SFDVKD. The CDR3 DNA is TGTGCCACCAGTGACCCAGGGATGGGGGGGCCAGATACGCAGTATTTT. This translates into CATSDPGMGGPDTQYF.

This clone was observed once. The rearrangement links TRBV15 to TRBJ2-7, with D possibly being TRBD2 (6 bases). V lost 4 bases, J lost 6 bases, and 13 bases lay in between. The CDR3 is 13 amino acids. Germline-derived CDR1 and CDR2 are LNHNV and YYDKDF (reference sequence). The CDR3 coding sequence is TGTGCCACCAGCACCGCCTCGGGAGCCGAGCAGTACTTC. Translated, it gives CATSTASGAEQYF.

CDR3 nucleotides: TGTGCCAGCAGCGTAGAGAGATATCGGGGGGCGCCGGGAAACATTCAGTACTTC. Residues: CASSVERYRGAPGNIQYF. This chain links TRBV9 with TRBJ2-4, with D maybe TRBD2 (7 bases). Per the germline V gene, CDR1 is SGDLS and CDR2 is YYNGEE. This CDR3 is built from 18 residues. Trimming left V 0 bases short and J 6 bases short, with 22 bases between.

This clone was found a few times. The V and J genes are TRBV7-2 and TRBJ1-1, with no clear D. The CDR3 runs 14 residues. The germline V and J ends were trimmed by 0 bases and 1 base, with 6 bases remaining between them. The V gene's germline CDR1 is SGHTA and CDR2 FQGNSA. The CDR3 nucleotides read TGTGCCAGCAGCTTAGCGTCCAGGAACACTGAAGCTTTCTTT. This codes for CASSLASRNTEAFF.

In nucleotides, the CDR3 is TGTGCCAGTAGTAACAGGTTCGGAGATCAGCCCCAGCATTTT. This codes for CASSNRFGDQPQHF. The chain has TRBV19 and TRBJ1-5, with a tentative D call TRBD1 (5 bases). The V gene's germline CDR1 is LNHDA and CDR2 SQIVND (reference sequence). V was shortened by 4 bases and J by 5 bases, with 12 bases between the two germline ends. This CDR3 spans 14 amino acids.

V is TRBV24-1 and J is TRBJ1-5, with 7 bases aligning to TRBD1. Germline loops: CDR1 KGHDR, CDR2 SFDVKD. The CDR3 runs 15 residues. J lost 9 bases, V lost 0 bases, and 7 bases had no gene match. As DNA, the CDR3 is TGTGCCACCAGTGATTTGCGACAGGGACATAGGCCCCAGCATTTT. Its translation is CATSDLRQGHRPQHF.

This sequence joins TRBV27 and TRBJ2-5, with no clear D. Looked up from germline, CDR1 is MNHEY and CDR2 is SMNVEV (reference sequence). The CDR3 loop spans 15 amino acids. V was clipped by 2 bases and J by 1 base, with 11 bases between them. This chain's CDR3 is CASSLGDSPQETQYF. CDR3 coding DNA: TGTGCCAGCAGTTTAGGAGACTCTCCCCAAGAGACCCAGTACTTC.

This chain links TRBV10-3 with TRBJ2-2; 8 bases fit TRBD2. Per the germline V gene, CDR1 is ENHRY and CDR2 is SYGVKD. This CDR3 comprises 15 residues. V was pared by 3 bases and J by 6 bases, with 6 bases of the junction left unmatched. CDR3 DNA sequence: TGTGCCATCAGTGAATCTGCGGGAGGTTCCGGGGAGCTGTTTTTT. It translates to CAISESAGGSGELFF.